This T cell receptor beta chain was recovered during a study of blood T cell repertoires in COVID-19. V shed 3 bases, J shed 3 bases, and the junction held 2 bases outside the gene matches. This CDR3 contains 15 residues. Germline lookup yields CDR1 KGHDR and CDR2 SFDVKD. A remark on this clone: Other nucleotide sequences in the sample specify the same CDR3.

Clones were sequenced by immunoSEQ multiplex PCR, and TCRdb holds only the in-frame ones, with some missing. The data contain 60,000 to 80,000 clones, 70% to 90% of them seen just once; the ten biggest clones take up 5.5% to 7%. The sequencing sample was made of peripheral blood. V is TRBV24-1 and J is TRBJ1-1; 11 bases are a match to TRBD1. This TCR derives from an older woman with acute or convalescent COVID-19. The CDR3 nucleotides are TGTGCCACCAGTGATCCGGGACAGGGGGACACTGAAGCTTTCTTT. Its translation: CATSDPGQGDTEAFF.